These T cell receptor beta chains were read from a single sample in a study of blood T cell repertoires in COVID-19. Data came from immunoSEQ multiplex PCR; TCRdb stores just in-frame clones and leaves some out. The sample includes 100,000 to 130,000 clones, 84% seen only once; the top ten take less than 5%. Input material: peripheral blood. These receptors were obtained from a human donor in a cohort sampled during active COVID-19. CDR3s include the opening cysteine and the closing phenylalanine or tryptophan. A D gene is named only where the DNA matches it firmly. The size of a clone is reported for some rows only, either as once, few or many, or as a class for expanded clones.

v_call,d_call,clone_size,j_call,cdr3_length,cdr3_nt,cdr3_aa
TRBV5-4,TRBD1,NA,TRBJ1-2,15,TGTGCCAGCAGCTTGCGACAGGGATCTAACTATGGCTACACCTTC,CASSLRQGSNYGYTF
TRBV2,NA,NA,TRBJ1-2,16,TGTGCCAGCAGCCGGCCGGAAGGGGCCCAGTCCGGTGGCTACACCTTC,CASSRPEGAQSGGYTF
TRBV5-4,NA,NA,TRBJ2-3,15,TGTGCCAGCAGCTTGGACAGCACATCCACAGATACGCAGTATTTT,CASSLDSTSTDTQYF
TRBV4-3,NA,NA,TRBJ1-2,13,TGCGCCAGCAGCCAAGATAACAGCTATGGCTACACCTTC,CASSQDNSYGYTF
TRBV14,NA,NA,TRBJ1-4,16,TGTGCCAGCAGCCAAGGGTGGACAGCAAGAAATGAAAAACTGTTTTTT,CASSQGWTARNEKLFF
TRBV7-3,TRBD2,NA,TRBJ2-1,16,TGTGCCAGCAGCCTTGCTCGGGACTACCCCTACAATGAGCAGTTCTTC,CASSLARDYPYNEQFF
TRBV18,NA,NA,TRBJ1-1,15,TGTGCCAGCTCACCGAATTCGGGGGGGAACACTGAAGCTTTCTTT,CASSPNSGGNTEAFF
TRBV9,NA,few,TRBJ2-3,15,TGTGCCAGCAGCGGTCAGGGTCTGGTCTCAGATACGCAGTATTTT,CASSGQGLVSDTQYF
TRBV28,TRBD1,few,TRBJ1-6,16,TGTGCCAGCAGTTTATTGGCCAGGGGGTGGAATTCACCCCTCCACTTT,CASSLLARGWNSPLHF
TRBV5-5,NA,once,TRBJ1-2,16,TGTGCCAGCAGCTCGTGGGCACCGAGGGTAAACTATGGCTACACCTTC,CASSSWAPRVNYGYTF
TRBV2,NA,once,TRBJ2-1,13,TGTGCCAGCGGGACAATATCCTACAATGAGCAGTTCTTC,CASGTISYNEQFF
TRBV19,TRBD2,NA,TRBJ2-2,15,TGTGCCAGTAGTATAGCGGGAGGGAACACCGGGGAGCTGTTTTTT,CASSIAGGNTGELFF
TRBV19,NA,NA,TRBJ1-1,13,TGTGCCAGTAGTCCCTTCGGGGAGGCTGAAGCTTTCTTT,CASSPFGEAEAFF
TRBV27,NA,NA,TRBJ1-3,16,TGTGCCAGCAGTTTATCCGCGGGACTCTCTGGAAACACCATATATTTT,CASSLSAGLSGNTIYF
TRBV7-2,NA,NA,TRBJ1-4,16,TGTGCCAGCCGGAGAGGACAGTTTGCAACTAATGAAAAACTGTTTTTT,CASRRGQFATNEKLFF
TRBV7-2,TRBD1,NA,TRBJ1-1,16,TGTGCCAGCAGCTTAGTTGGGACAGGGAAGAACACTGAAGCTTTCTTT,CASSLVGTGKNTEAFF
TRBV5-6,TRBD1,NA,TRBJ1-1,17,TGTGCCAGCAGCTTGGCACAGGGGGCTCTTATGAACACTGAAGCTTTCTTT,CASSLAQGALMNTEAFF
TRBV15,TRBD2,NA,TRBJ2-7,16,TGTGCCACCAGCAAAGATAGCGGGAGGGAATCCTACGAGCAGTACTTC,CATSKDSGRESYEQYF
TRBV9,TRBD2,NA,TRBJ2-2,15,TGTGCCAGCAGCGTTAGCGGGATTGGCACCGGGGAGCTGTTTTTT,CASSVSGIGTGELFF
TRBV5-4,TRBD1,NA,TRBJ1-1,13,TGTGCCAGCACCTTCGGACAGGGGGCTGAAGCTTTCTTT,CASTFGQGAEAFF
TRBV6-8,NA,NA,TRBJ1-2,14,TGTGCCAGCAGTTACTCGGGGCTTACGGGCGGCTACACCTTC,CASSYSGLTGGYTF
TRBV30,NA,NA,TRBJ1-5,13,TGTGCCTGGAGTGTACAGGGCAATCAGCCCCAGCATTTT,CAWSVQGNQPQHF
TRBV29-1,NA,once,TRBJ1-2,15,TGCAGCGCGGGAGGAGGGTCCGACGCCGTCTATGGCTACACCTTC,CSAGGGSDAVYGYTF
TRBV4-1,NA,NA,TRBJ2-7,16,TGCGCCAGCAGAGAGGCCCCAGGGGAGCCCTCCTACGAGCAGTACTTC,CASREAPGEPSYEQYF
TRBV5-4,NA,NA,TRBJ2-1,13,TGTGCCAGCAGCTTGCAGTCGGGAAATGAGCAGTTCTTC,CASSLQSGNEQFF
TRBV7-9,NA,NA,TRBJ1-1,15,TGTGCCAGCAGCTTGGGCTCTCTGATGAACACTGAAGCTTTCTTT,CASSLGSLMNTEAFF
TRBV6-5,NA,once,TRBJ1-4,14,TGTGCCCACAGCATCGGGAGAACTAATGAAAAACTGTTTTTT,CAHSIGRTNEKLFF
TRBV27,TRBD1,once,TRBJ1-6,17,TGTGCCAGCAGTTTAAGGGTTTCGGGACAGGGTAATTCACCCCTCCACTTT,CASSLRVSGQGNSPLHF